This T cell receptor beta chain was found in a study of blood T cell repertoires in COVID-19 (dated by TCRdb to about 2020). A note on the overall study: The collaborator samples originated in the United States, Italy and Spain and spanned the acute and convalescent phases of COVID-19. Sample metadata almost always included a de-identified subject ID, COVID-19 status, age in years and sex. The prospective study material was composed of cDNA or gDNA derived from T cells, B-cell-depleted T cells, or PBMCs. A freely available public database, intended as a resource for researchers studying the immune response to SARS-CoV-2, is where the repertoires were released. Samples came from the ongoing ImmuneRACE study (first 160 participants) plus 1,254 subjects from 6 global collaborators. Deeply sampled blood TCRbeta repertoires from subjects exposed to, actively infected with, or recovered from COVID-19 were included in the dataset. Where HLA class I and class II types were available, the types were taken from metadata supplied by the sample provider, not from assay-based typing.

Reading the germline V gene (reference sequence) gives CDR1 LNHNV and CDR2 YYDKDF. Reading from cysteine to phenylalanine, the CDR3 counts 16 amino acids. Only CDR3 DNA remains: 48 bases, in frame from the first base. Unmatched junction bases come to 9, with V trimmed by 2 bases and J by 5 bases. General study outcomes and caveats: The quantity of clinical and demographic metadata differed by source and by participant and was supplied without curation.

Participants in the prospective study were enrolled through a virtual design, were aged roughly 18 to 90 years, and lived in approximately 24 United States geographic areas. In the prospective study, cohorts were assigned on the basis of participant-reported clinical history obtained from a screening survey and a study questionnaire. Recovered participants in ImmuneRACE Cohort 3 were defined as having two consecutive negative NP/OP PCR tests, clearance from a healthcare professional, or resolution of symptoms. Each participant in the prospective study had whole blood, serum and a nasopharyngeal or oropharyngeal swab collected by mobile phlebotomists. Participants in the prospective study had the option to provide additional blood draws and questionnaires over a 2-month period. Blood samples from the prospective study were shipped frozen or at room temperature prior to DNA extraction. TCRbeta CDR3 regions were amplified from genomic DNA by means of the immunoSEQ Assay, a bias-controlled multiplex PCR. Turning to the authors' computational methods: The number of nucleated cells in each sample was estimated from the amplification of reference gene primers within the assay. To quantify the absolute abundance of each unique TCRbeta CDR3 rearrangement, sequence reads were collapsed and filtered. For each sample, productive Simpson clonality was calculated by taking the square root of Simpson's diversity index across productive rearrangements. As stored in TCRdb, this immuneACCESS dataset retains in-frame rearrangements with V and J assigned. A fraction of the clones does not appear; measured against another copy, unresolved V genes explain less than half of the discrepancy, and the remainder lacks a known reason. D and trimming come from the DNA, and the V and J calls and clone size come from that table. The sample table lists approximately 300,000 clones, about 85% of them with a count of one. The ten top clones hold 5.5% to 6% of the sample.

A remark on this clone: What this receptor recognizes is not known. The input lacks base qualities; no much larger clone sits a single base away.

The sequence is built from TRBV15 and TRBJ1-1; 9 of the junction bases match TRBD1. The sample consisted of PBMCs or T cells enriched from blood (not recorded which). The TCR originated in a woman in her twenties or thirties who had recovered from COVID-19. The nucleotide sequence reads TGTGCCACCAGCAGAACCGTACAGGGGGCAGGGACTGAAGCTTTCTTT. This codes for CATSRTVQGAGTEAFF.